Given below is one T cell receptor (beta chain) in context. Trimming took off 4 bases at V and 8 bases at J, with 11 bases between the two ends. This CDR3 region has 11 residues. Germline V lookup: CDR1 SQVTM, CDR2 ANQGSEA. This specimen comes from a study of T-cell memory formation after mild COVID-19. 5'RACE with constant-segment primers yielded barcoded, UMI-tagged TCR alpha and TCR beta cDNA libraries. One entry per CDR3 protein results from TCRdb running MiXCR on the 5' RACE reads. Counted here are approximately 260,000 distinct CDR3 sequences, around 17% occurring once; the ten biggest clones make up 23%.

The sequencing input was PBMCs or a T cell subset sorted from them (not recorded which). This clonotype was sampled from a man aged 18 to 29 who had mild COVID-19 (a few samples of this study predate the infection). Cell type and time point are not known. The chain has TRBV29-1 and TRBJ1-2; D is perhaps TRBD1 (5 bases). The CDR3 spells CSVGEDMGYTF. The CDR3 coding sequence is TGCAGCGTTGGGGAGGACATGGGCTACACCTTC.